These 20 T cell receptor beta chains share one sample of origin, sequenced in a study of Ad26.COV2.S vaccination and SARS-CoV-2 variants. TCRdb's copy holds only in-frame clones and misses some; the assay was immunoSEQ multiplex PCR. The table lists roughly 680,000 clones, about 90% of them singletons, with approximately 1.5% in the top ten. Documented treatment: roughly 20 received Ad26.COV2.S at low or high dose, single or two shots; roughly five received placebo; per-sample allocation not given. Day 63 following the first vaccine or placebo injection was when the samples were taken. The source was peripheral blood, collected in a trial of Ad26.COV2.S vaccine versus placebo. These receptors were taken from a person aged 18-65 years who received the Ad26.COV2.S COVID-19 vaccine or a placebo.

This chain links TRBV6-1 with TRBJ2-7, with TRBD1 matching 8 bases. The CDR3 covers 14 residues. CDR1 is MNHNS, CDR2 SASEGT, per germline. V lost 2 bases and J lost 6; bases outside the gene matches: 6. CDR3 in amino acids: CASSELDRAGEQYF. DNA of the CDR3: TGTGCCAGCAGTGAATTGGACAGGGCGGGCGAGCAGTACTTC.

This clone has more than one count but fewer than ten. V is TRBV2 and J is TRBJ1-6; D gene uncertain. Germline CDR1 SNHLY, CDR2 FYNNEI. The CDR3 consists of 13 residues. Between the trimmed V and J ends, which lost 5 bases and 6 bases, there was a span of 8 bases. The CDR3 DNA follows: TGTGCCAGCAGTAACCAACCTAATTCACCCCTCCACTTT. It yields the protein CASSNQPNSPLHF.

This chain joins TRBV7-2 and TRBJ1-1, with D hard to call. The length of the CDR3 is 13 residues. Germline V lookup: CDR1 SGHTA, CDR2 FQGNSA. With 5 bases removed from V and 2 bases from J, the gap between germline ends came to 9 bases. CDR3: CASSISPNTEAFF. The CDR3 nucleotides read TGTGCCAGCAGCATAAGCCCTAACACTGAAGCTTTCTTT.

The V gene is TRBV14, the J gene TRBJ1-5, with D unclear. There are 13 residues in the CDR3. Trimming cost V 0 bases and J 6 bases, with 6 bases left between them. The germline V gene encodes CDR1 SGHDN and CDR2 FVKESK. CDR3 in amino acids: CASSQDPSQPQHF. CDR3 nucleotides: TGTGCCAGCAGCCAAGACCCAAGTCAGCCCCAGCATTTT.

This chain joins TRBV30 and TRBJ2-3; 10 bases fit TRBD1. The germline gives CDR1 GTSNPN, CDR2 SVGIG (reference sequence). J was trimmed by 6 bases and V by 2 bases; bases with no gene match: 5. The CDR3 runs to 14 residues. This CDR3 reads CAWSFGTGDDTQYF. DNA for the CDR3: TGTGCCTGGAGTTTCGGGACAGGGGACGATACGCAGTATTTT.

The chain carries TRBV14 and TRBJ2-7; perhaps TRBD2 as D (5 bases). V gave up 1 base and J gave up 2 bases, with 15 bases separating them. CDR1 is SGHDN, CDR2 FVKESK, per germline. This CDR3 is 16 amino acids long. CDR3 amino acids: CASSQVSRAATYEQYF. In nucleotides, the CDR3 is TGTGCCAGCAGCCAAGTAAGCCGAGCGGCTACCTACGAGCAGTACTTC.

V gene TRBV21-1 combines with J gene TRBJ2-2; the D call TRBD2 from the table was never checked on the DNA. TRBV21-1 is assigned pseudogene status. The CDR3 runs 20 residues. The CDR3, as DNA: TGTGCCAGCAGCCAAAGGACTGTCGGGACTAGCGGGACACCTTCCGGGGAGCTGTTTTTT. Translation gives CASSQRTVGTSGTPSGELFF.

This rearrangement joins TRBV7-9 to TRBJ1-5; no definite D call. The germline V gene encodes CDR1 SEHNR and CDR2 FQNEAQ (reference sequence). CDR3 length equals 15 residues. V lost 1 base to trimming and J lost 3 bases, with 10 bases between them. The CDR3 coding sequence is TGTGCCAGCAGCTTAGAGGGTGGGAACAATCAGCCCCAGCATTTT. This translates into CASSLEGGNNQPQHF. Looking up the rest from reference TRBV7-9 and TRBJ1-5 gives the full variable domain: DTGVSQNPRHKITKRGQNVTFRCDPISEHNRLYWYRQTLGQGPEFLTYFQNEAQLEKSRLLSDRFSAERPKGSFSTLEIQRTEQGDSAMYLCASSLEGGNNQPQHFGDGTRLSIL.

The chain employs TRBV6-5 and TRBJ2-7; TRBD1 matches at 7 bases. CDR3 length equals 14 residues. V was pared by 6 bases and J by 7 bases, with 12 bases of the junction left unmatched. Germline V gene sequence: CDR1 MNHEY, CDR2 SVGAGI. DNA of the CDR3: TGTGCCAGCAGGTTCGGACGACAGGGCGGGGAGCAGTACTTC. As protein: CASRFGRQGGEQYF.

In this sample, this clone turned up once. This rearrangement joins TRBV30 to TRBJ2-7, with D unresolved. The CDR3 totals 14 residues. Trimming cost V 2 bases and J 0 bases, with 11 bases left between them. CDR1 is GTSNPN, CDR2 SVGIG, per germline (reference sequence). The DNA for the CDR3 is TGTGCCTGGAGTAAGCCACGTTTCTCCTACGAGCAGTACTTC. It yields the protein CAWSKPRFSYEQYF.

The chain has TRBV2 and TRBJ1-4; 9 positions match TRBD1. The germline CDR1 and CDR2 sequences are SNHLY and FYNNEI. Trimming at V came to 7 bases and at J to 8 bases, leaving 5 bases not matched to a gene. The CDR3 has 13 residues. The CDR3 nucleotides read TGTGCCAGCAAGGACAGGGGAGGCGAAAAACTGTTTTTT. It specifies CASKDRGGEKLFF.

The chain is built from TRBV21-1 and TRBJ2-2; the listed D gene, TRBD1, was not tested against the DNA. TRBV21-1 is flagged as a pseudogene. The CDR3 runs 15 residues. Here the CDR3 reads CASGGTGGNTGELFF. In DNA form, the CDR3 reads TGTGCCAGCGGGGGGACAGGGGGAAACACCGGGGAGCTGTTTTTT.

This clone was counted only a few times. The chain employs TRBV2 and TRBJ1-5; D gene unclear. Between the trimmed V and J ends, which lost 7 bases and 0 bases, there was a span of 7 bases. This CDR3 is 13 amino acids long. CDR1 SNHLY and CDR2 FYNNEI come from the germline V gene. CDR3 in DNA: TGTGCCAGCACGGAGGATAGCAATCAGCCCCAGCATTTT. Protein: CASTEDSNQPQHF.

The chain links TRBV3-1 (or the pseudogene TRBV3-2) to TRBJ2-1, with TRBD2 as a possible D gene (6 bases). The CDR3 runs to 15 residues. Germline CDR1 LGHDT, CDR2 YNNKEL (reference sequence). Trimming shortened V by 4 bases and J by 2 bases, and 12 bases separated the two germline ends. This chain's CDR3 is CASSLLGTPYNEQFF. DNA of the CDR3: TGTGCCAGCAGCCTACTCGGGACTCCCTACAATGAGCAGTTCTTC.

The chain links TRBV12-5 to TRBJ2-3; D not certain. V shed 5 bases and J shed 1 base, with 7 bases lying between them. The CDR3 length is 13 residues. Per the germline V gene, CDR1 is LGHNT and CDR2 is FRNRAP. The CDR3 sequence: CASGPLGTDTQYF. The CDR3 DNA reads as TGTGCTAGTGGTCCCTTGGGCACAGATACGCAGTATTTT. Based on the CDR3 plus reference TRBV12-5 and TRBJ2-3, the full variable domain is DARVTQTPRHKVTEMGQEVTMRCQPILGHNTVFWYRQTMMQGLELLAYFRNRAPLDDSGMPKDRFSAEMPDATLATLKIQPSEPRDSAVYFCASGPLGTDTQYFGPGTRLTVL.

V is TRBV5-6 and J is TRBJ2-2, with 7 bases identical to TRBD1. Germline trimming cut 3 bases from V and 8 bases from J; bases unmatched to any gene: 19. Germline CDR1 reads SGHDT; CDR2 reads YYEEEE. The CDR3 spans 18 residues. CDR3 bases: TGTGCCAGCAGCTCCCGACAGGGCGAATCAATAGGTGTTGGGGAGCTGTTTTTT. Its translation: CASSSRQGESIGVGELFF.

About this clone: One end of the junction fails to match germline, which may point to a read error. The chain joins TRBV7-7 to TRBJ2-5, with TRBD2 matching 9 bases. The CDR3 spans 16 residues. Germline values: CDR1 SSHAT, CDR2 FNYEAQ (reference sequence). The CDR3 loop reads CASSLYAGGPEETQYF. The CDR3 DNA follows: TGTGCTAGCAGCTTATACGCGGGAGGGCCGGAGGAGACCCAGTACTTC.

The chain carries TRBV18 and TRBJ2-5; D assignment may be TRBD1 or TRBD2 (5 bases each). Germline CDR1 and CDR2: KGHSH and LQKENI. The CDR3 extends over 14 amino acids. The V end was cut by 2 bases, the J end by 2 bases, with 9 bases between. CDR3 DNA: TGTGCCAGCTCACCAAGTGGGGGACAAGAGACCCAGTACTTC. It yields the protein CASSPSGGQETQYF.

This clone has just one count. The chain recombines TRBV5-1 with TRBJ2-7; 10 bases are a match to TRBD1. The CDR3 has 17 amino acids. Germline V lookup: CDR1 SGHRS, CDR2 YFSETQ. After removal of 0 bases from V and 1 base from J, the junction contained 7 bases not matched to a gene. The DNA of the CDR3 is TGCGCCAGCAGCTTGGGGGACAGGGGCTTTCGTTCCTACGAGCAGTACTTC. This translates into CASSLGDRGFRSYEQYF.

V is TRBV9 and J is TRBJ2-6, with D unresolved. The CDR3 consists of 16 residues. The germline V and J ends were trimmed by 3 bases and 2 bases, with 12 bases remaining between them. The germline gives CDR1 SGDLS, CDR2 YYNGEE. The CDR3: CASSAGVETGANVLTF. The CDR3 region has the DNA TGTGCCAGCAGCGCTGGGGTTGAGACTGGGGCCAACGTCCTGACTTTC. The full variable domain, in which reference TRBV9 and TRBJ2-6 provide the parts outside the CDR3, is DSGVTQTPKHLITATGQRVTLRCSPRSGDLSVYWYQQSLDQGLQFLIQYYNGEERAKGNILERFSAQQFPDLHSELNLSSLELGDSALYFCASSAGVETGANVLTFGAGSRLTVL.